These T cell receptor beta chains were read from a single sample in a study of blood T cell repertoires in COVID-19. TCRdb's copy holds only in-frame clones and misses some; the assay was immunoSEQ multiplex PCR. The sample has around 180,000 clones, 70% to 90% seen once; the top ten hold 18%. Source material: peripheral blood. Source of these receptors: a person between 65 and 79 years old with COVID-19, enrolled during active disease. CDR3s include the opening cysteine and the closing phenylalanine or tryptophan. D genes are given only for firm matches. A clone size is listed for some rows: how often the clone was seen (once, few, many), or a class if it is expanded.

D	V	size	J	CDR3	DNA
TRBD1	TRBV19	NA	TRBJ1-4	CASRDSDRAGEKLFF	TGTGCCAGTAGGGACTCGGACAGGGCCGGCGAAAAACTGTTTTTT
NA	TRBV19	NA	TRBJ1-6	CASSSGGQGASPLHF	TGTGCCAGTAGTAGCGGGGGCCAAGGCGCTTCACCCCTCCACTTT
NA	TRBV5-1	NA	TRBJ2-3	CASSLMPGSTDTQYF	TGCGCCAGCAGCTTGATGCCAGGGAGCACAGATACGCAGTATTTT
TRBD1	TRBV18	NA	TRBJ1-2	CASSPFPGGEANYGYTF	TGTGCCAGCTCACCATTCCCAGGGGGCGAAGCTAACTATGGCTACACCTTC
TRBD1	TRBV7-8	NA	TRBJ1-2	CASSLGSTGEINYYGYTF	TGTGCCAGCAGCTTAGGATCGACAGGGGAGATAAATTACTATGGCTACACCTTC
NA	TRBV28	few	TRBJ2-6	CASSPHQGSSSGANVLTF	TGTGCCAGCAGTCCCCATCAGGGGTCGAGCTCTGGGGCCAACGTCCTGACTTTC
TRBD2	TRBV25-1	once	TRBJ2-1	CASSDTRGVGEQFF	TGTGCCAGCAGTGACACCCGGGGGGTGGGTGAGCAGTTCTTC
TRBD1	TRBV5-1	NA	TRBJ2-2	CATSGQQNTGELFF	TGCGCCACCTCGGGACAGCAGAACACCGGGGAGCTGTTTTTT
NA	TRBV27	NA	TRBJ1-5	CASSYREGQPQHF	TGTGCCAGCAGTTACAGGGAAGGCCAGCCCCAGCATTTT
TRBD2	TRBV19	NA	TRBJ2-1	CASRPAGLAGKNEQFF	TGTGCCAGTAGGCCAGCAGGACTAGCGGGTAAAAATGAGCAGTTCTTC
TRBD1	TRBV19	NA	TRBJ1-5	CASSMARQGSNQPQHF	TGTGCCAGTAGTATGGCTCGACAGGGTAGCAATCAGCCCCAGCATTTT
TRBD1	TRBV15	NA	TRBJ1-5	CATSSNRGRRQPQHF	TGTGCCACCAGTTCGAACAGGGGGCGAAGACAGCCCCAGCATTTT
NA	TRBV6-6	few	TRBJ1-5	CASSLGRGGANQPQHF	TGTGCCAGCAGCCTCGGGAGGGGGGGAGCAAATCAGCCCCAGCATTTT